This TCR beta chain was obtained from a study of neurological immune-mediated disorders. TCRdb passed the 5' RACE reads through MiXCR, listing each CDR3 protein once. Of fewer than 80,000 distinct CDR3 sequences listed, 4% to 6% are singletons. Germline V CDR1 and CDR2: SGHKS, YYEKEE (reference sequence). The ends were cut back, 4 bases at V and 3 bases at J, with 6 bases in the middle. CDR3 size: 12 residues. This clonotype occurred a few times. The gene calls are TRBV5-5 and TRBJ2-3, with unresolved D. The receptor comes from a woman aged 45 to 65 with multiple sclerosis. Sequencing input: PBMCs. CDR3 in DNA: TGTGCCAGCAGCATTTCGACAGATACGCAGTATTTT. Residues: CASSISTDTQYF.